The T cell receptor (beta chain) under discussion was sequenced for a study of T cells in Graves' hyperthyroidism and ophthalmopathy (dated by TCRdb to about 2019). About the study as a whole: Peripheral blood was sampled at the time of initial diagnosis, prior to any treatment. To identify TCR V-J signatures that set the groups apart, the researchers used a discovery cohort of about a hundred patients, made up of 40 to 45 with Graves' ophthalmopathy and some 56 with stable Graves' hyperthyroidism. An independent validation cohort of about 20 hyperthyroidism patients and 17 patients who later progressed to ophthalmopathy tested prospective prediction of ophthalmopathy. For training and testing, the 80 to 100 patients in the discovery cohort were randomly divided in a 7:3 ratio. The study also compared thyroid tissue and blood T-cell repertoires from several Graves' hyperthyroidism patients. After blood sampling, hyperthyroidism patients were treated with methimazole at a starting dose of 30 mg daily, and ophthalmopathy patients were treated with high-dose intravenous methylprednisolone. TCR Vbeta CDR3 sequencing of 135 peripheral blood samples (roughly 41 ophthalmopathy, under 80 hyperthyroidism and approximately 17 progressor patients) is reported in the paper. Overall results and qualifications from the work: In cross-validation, a model built on a 13 V-J signature told ophthalmopathy apart from stable hyperthyroidism with just under 90% sensitivity and approximately 81% specificity, and in testing the same model reached 80%/75%. In validation, the model predicted progression to ophthalmopathy a median of around six months before onset, with over 55% sensitivity and nearly 75% specificity. Most expanded thyroid clonotypes (frequency above 0.001) were also found in blood, which suggests that blood repertoires may mirror thyroid immune responses. No statistical method was used to set the sample size in advance, and investigators knew the group allocation.

A patient counted as having stable Graves' hyperthyroidism if no progression to ophthalmopathy occurred over 18 months of follow-up. Hyperthyroidism patients were newly diagnosed, with disease duration under 2 months, and aged 18 to 65 years. Exclusion was applied to patients with uncontrolled infections, other autoimmune diseases, pregnancy or lactation. Diagnoses relied on clinical symptoms, serum thyroxine and TRAb, thyroid ultrasound and orbital computed tomography. PBMCs were separated from about 10 ml of fresh peripheral blood using Ficoll-Paque density gradient centrifugation. Total RNA was extracted using Trizol reagent, and RNA quality was assessed on an Agilent 2100 Bioanalyzer. Amplification of TCR beta CDR3 regions was carried out from RNA transcripts. The TCR CDR3 was subjected to a first round of RT-PCR using the HTBI primer set and the Qiagen OneStep RT-PCR kit. Libraries were constructed in a second round of multiplex PCR, after which size selection and purification were carried out. The libraries were sequenced on an Illumina HiSeq2000 using paired-end 100 bp reads. The original methods were these. SOAPnuke was used to process the raw data, with reads discarded if the reads contained adapters or uncalled bases, had a mean Phred below 15, or lacked an exact constant-primer or identifier match. High-quality paired reads were merged with COPE v1.2.5, and unique nucleotide sequences were defined as clonotypes. MiTCR v1.1 was used to align the clonotypes against IMGT TRBV, TRBD and TRBJ reference segments. Only V-J combinations with frequency above 0.0001, covering about 99% of repertoires, were analysed. The TCS score was defined as the ratio of F50 (clonal expansion) to E x V (chaos), calculated using BLOSUM62-based TCRdist between CDR3 peptides within each V-J. Welch's t-statistics and random forest reduced around 520 V-J features to 13, which were used in a naive Bayes classifier (R e1071). TCRdb itself trimmed the public reads at Q25 with fastp, ran MiXCR and retained productive beta chains. Each CDR3 protein appears once, grouped with its most common genes and DNA. The V and J calls, along with clone size, are taken from TCRdb and not from the paper's own processing. Present in this sample are approximately 610,000 distinct CDR3 sequences, approximately 16% of which were seen just once. Approximately 18% of the sample comes from the top ten.

This clonotype was recorded many times. The antigen this receptor binds is unknown. Nothing much larger sits one base from this clone, and base qualities are not available. V drops 4 bases and J drops 5 bases, leaving 7 bases in between. The CDR3 spans 12 residues, from the cysteine through the phenylalanine. Only the CDR3 region is kept as DNA, spanning 36 bases read in frame from base 1. The germline V gene sets CDR1 to KGHDR and CDR2 to SFDVKD. The receptor chain draws on TRBV24-1 and TRBJ2-5; TRBD1 is possibly the D segment (6 matching bases). What was sequenced was blood. The receptor was derived from a woman younger than 35 with Graves' hyperthyroidism. The CDR3 here reads CATSDRGETQYF. The DNA sequence is as follows: TGTGCCACCAGTGACAGGGGCGAGACCCAGTACTTC.